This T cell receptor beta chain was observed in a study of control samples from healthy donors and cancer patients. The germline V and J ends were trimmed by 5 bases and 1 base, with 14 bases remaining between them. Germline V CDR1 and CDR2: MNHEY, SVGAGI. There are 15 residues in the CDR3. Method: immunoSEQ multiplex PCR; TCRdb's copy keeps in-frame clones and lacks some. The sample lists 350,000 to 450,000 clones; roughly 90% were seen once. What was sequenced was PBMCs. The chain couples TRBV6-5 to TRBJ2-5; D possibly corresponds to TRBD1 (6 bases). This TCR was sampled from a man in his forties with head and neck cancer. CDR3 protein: CASSRTDLFQETQYF. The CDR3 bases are TGTGCCAGCAGTAGGACAGATTTATTCCAAGAGACCCAGTACTTC.